The 26 T cell receptor beta chains in this list originate from one sample, sequenced in a study of blood T cell repertoires in COVID-19. The method was immunoSEQ multiplex PCR; TCRdb's version includes in-frame clones alone and lacks a portion of them. This repertoire shows approximately 280,000 clones, more than 85% found once; its top ten account for roughly 5.1%. The sample comprised peripheral blood. Receptors were obtained from a middle-aged man with acute or convalescent COVID-19.

The chain couples TRBV2 to TRBJ1-3, with TRBD1 matching over 10 bases. Germline trimming cut 6 bases from V and 0 bases from J; bases unmatched to any gene: 14. From germline, CDR1 is SNHLY and CDR2 FYNNEI. The CDR3 is 19 amino acids. The CDR3 reads CASSRTGTGAADSGNTIYF. As DNA, the CDR3 is TGTGCCAGCAGCCGGACCGGGACAGGGGCCGCCGACTCTGGAAACACCATATATTTT. The full variable domain, its missing parts supplied by reference TRBV2 and TRBJ1-3, is EPEVTQTPSHQVTQMGQEVILRCVPISNHLYFYWYRQILGQKVEFLVSFYNNEISEKSEIFDDQFSVERPDGSNFTLKIRSTKLEDSAMYFCASSRTGTGAADSGNTIYFGEGSWLTVV.

CDR3 sequence: CASSLTGGSHQPQHF. CDR3 bases: TGCGCCAGCAGCCTCACAGGGGGATCGCATCAGCCCCAGCATTTT. The chain combines TRBV5-1 with TRBJ1-5, with 8 bases aligning to TRBD1. V dropped 4 bases and J dropped 5; count of bases not matched to a gene: 8. This CDR3 spans 15 amino acids. Germline V gene data show CDR1 as SGHRS and CDR2 as YFSETQ.

This chain joins TRBV12-5 and TRBJ1-1; D uncertain. The CDR3 is made up of 13 amino acids. The germline V gene has CDR1 LGHNT and CDR2 FRNRAP. V lost 6 bases to trimming and J lost 1 base, with 9 bases between them. CDR3 region: CASGEGWNTEAFF. The DNA of the CDR3 is TGTGCTAGTGGCGAGGGCTGGAACACTGAAGCTTTCTTT.

The chain employs TRBV4-1 and TRBJ1-5; 11 positions match TRBD1. Germline V gene sequence: CDR1 MGHRA, CDR2 YSYEKL. The CDR3 sequence is 15 residues long. J gave up 7 bases and V 5 bases, and 7 bases lay outside the gene matches. In DNA form, the CDR3 reads TGCGCCAGCAGCAGGGGGACAGGGGGACGGCAGCCCCAGCATTTT. Translation gives CASSRGTGGRQPQHF.

The gene calls are TRBV6-5 and TRBJ1-1; D gene ambiguous. The CDR3 contains 15 residues. CDR1 MNHEY and CDR2 SVGAGI come from the germline V gene. V dropped 0 bases and J dropped 0 bases, with 8 bases sitting between them. The CDR3 loop reads CASSYSVLLNTEAFF. The CDR3, as DNA: TGTGCCAGCAGTTACTCGGTACTGCTGAACACTGAAGCTTTCTTT.

The chain is built from TRBV2 and TRBJ2-5; D uncertain. The V gene's germline CDR1 is SNHLY and CDR2 FYNNEI. The CDR3 is 14 amino acids. Trimming removed 3 bases from V and 3 bases from J, with 11 bases in between. CDR3 sequence: CASSETVNKETQYF. The CDR3, as DNA: TGTGCCAGCAGTGAGACTGTAAATAAAGAGACCCAGTACTTC.

The V gene is TRBV7-3, the J gene TRBJ2-3; 11 bases are shared with TRBD2. V trimming: 3 bases; J trimming: 2 bases; junction bases outside the gene matches: 4. This CDR3 region has 16 residues. Germline V gene sequence: CDR1 SGHTA, CDR2 FQGTGA. The CDR3 is CASSFIAGGVTDTQYF. DNA of the CDR3: TGTGCCAGCAGCTTTATAGCGGGGGGGGTCACAGATACGCAGTATTTT.

The sample holds one count of this clone. CDR3 loop: CASNRDRGQIGYTF. The CDR3 DNA reads TGTGCCAGCAACCGGGACAGGGGGCAAATTGGCTACACCTTC. V gene TRBV6-5 combines with J gene TRBJ1-2, with TRBD1 matching over 12 bases. V lost 7 bases, J lost 7 bases, and 7 bases stayed unmatched. Per germline, CDR1 MNHEY and CDR2 SVGAGI. This CDR3 is built from 14 residues.

CDR3 protein: CASSPHQLAGEQYF. In DNA, the CDR3 is TGCGCCAGCAGCCCACATCAACTAGCTGGGGAGCAGTACTTC. This sequence joins TRBV5-1 and TRBJ2-7, with D tentatively TRBD2 (6 bases). The ends were cut back, 4 bases at V and 7 bases at J, with 18 bases in the middle. This CDR3 spans 14 amino acids. Germline values: CDR1 SGHRS, CDR2 YFSETQ.

The chain recombines TRBV5-6 with TRBJ2-2; weak D call: TRBD1 (5 bases). There are 15 residues in the CDR3. Trimming removed 1 base from V and 6 bases from J, with 13 bases in between. Germline-derived CDR1 and CDR2 are SGHDT and YYEEEE. The CDR3, as DNA: TGTGCCAGCAGCTTGAGAAGGGGCCTGGCCGGGGAGCTGTTTTTT. It encodes CASSLRRGLAGELFF.

In regard to this clone: This sample includes further DNA sequences coding for the same CDR3. The rearrangement joins TRBV5-1 to TRBJ2-3, with TRBD2 matching over 11 bases. The germline V gene has CDR1 SGHRS and CDR2 YFSETQ. The CDR3 length is 16 residues. V was clipped by 1 base and J by 1 base; unmatched bases: 2. The CDR3 spells CASSLLAGGGTDTQYF. The CDR3 bases are TGCGCCAGCAGCTTGCTAGCGGGGGGCGGCACAGATACGCAGTATTTT.

J is TRBJ1-2 and V is TRBV2; D gene ambiguous. Germline V gene data show CDR1 as SNHLY and CDR2 as FYNNEI. V lost 1 base to trimming and J lost 6 bases, with 9 bases between them. The CDR3 extends over 13 amino acids. Written as DNA, the CDR3 is TGTGCCAGCAGTGAAGTAGTAGAGAATGGCTACACCTTC. It yields the protein CASSEVVENGYTF.

V usage is TRBV15 and J usage is TRBJ2-1; 11 bases are a match to TRBD2. This CDR3 has 17 residues. Germline CDR1 is LNHNV and CDR2 is YYDKDF (reference sequence). V was clipped by 3 bases and J by 6 bases; unmatched bases: 10. In DNA, the CDR3 is TGTGCCACCAGCAGGCACTCGATAGCGGGGGGGGTCAATGAGCAGTTCTTC. This encodes CATSRHSIAGGVNEQFF.

The chain is built from TRBV2 and TRBJ1-6; 8 nucleotides match TRBD1. Germline assignment: CDR1 SNHLY and CDR2 FYNNEI. V gave up 3 bases and J gave up 3 bases; unmatched junction bases: 4. The CDR3 totals 16 residues. DNA for the CDR3: TGTGCCAGCAGTGATGCAGGGGGCCTCTATAATTCACCCCTCCACTTT. This translates into CASSDAGGLYNSPLHF.

J is TRBJ1-1 and V is TRBV2; a weak D match, TRBD1 (6 bases). The CDR3 consists of 13 residues. The V and J ends lost 1 base and 5 bases respectively, with 8 bases between them. CDR1 is SNHLY, CDR2 FYNNEI, per germline. CDR3 sequence: CASSEDRETEAFF. In DNA, the CDR3 is TGTGCCAGCAGTGAAGACAGGGAGACTGAAGCTTTCTTT.

The chain recombines TRBV5-1 with TRBJ1-2; tentative D call: TRBD1 (5 bases). Germline V gives CDR1 SGHRS, CDR2 YFSETQ. This CDR3 is built from 14 residues. Trimming stripped 9 bases from V and 1 base from J, with 16 bases between. CDR3 coding DNA: TGCGCCACCCGTGGGGCCCCACTTAACTATGGCTACACCTTC. This translates into CATRGAPLNYGYTF.

The V and J genes are TRBV5-4 and TRBJ1-1; a possible D gene is TRBD1 (6 bases). Trimming left V 4 bases short and J 0 bases short, with 13 bases between. Looked up from germline, CDR1 is SGHNT and CDR2 is YYREEE (reference sequence). This CDR3 is built from 15 residues. The CDR3 DNA reads as TGTGCCAGCAGCACACGGACAGAACTGAACACTGAAGCTTTCTTT. This codes for CASSTRTELNTEAFF.

The chain joins TRBV19 to TRBJ1-5, with D possibly TRBD1 on 5 matching bases. The V gene lost 7 bases and the J gene lost 0 bases, with 16 bases spanning the gap. This CDR3 has 16 amino acids. Germline V gene data show CDR1 as LNHDA and CDR2 as SQIVND (reference sequence). CDR3 bases: TGTGCCAGTATCCCGCGGGGACGGGGTAGCAATCAGCCCCAGCATTTT. It translates to CASIPRGRGSNQPQHF.

This clone is a singleton in its sample. V usage is TRBV28 and J usage is TRBJ2-7; 8 nucleotides align to TRBD1. Germline CDR1 is MDHEN and CDR2 is SYDVKM. Germline trimming cut 6 bases from V and 4 bases from J; bases unmatched to any gene: 5. This CDR3 is built from 13 residues. CDR3: CASRPGGGYEQYF. For the CDR3, the DNA is TGTGCCAGCAGGCCAGGGGGCGGATACGAGCAGTACTTC.

J is TRBJ1-2 and V is TRBV29-1; D possibly corresponds to TRBD1 (5 bases). Germline V CDR1 and CDR2: SQVTM, ANQGSEA. The CDR3 has 14 residues. Trimming removed 3 bases at V and 0 bases at J, with 11 bases between. In DNA, the CDR3 is TGCAGCGTTGACGACAGAGCCCCTAACTATGGCTACACCTTC. This translates into CSVDDRAPNYGYTF.

The V call is TRBV28, the J call TRBJ1-3, with 7 bases fitting TRBD1. Trimming at V came to 2 bases and at J to 7 bases, leaving 5 bases not matched to a gene. CDR3 size: 14 residues. CDR1 MDHEN and CDR2 SYDVKM come from the germline V gene. Written as DNA, the CDR3 is TGTGCCAGCAGTTTAGAGGGGGCTCCGAACACCATATATTTT. This sequence encodes CASSLEGAPNTIYF.

This chain joins TRBV9 and TRBJ2-6; D gene ambiguous. Trimming pared 4 bases from V and 0 bases from J, leaving 5 bases between. The CDR3 consists of 14 residues. The germline V gene encodes CDR1 SGDLS and CDR2 YYNGEE. The CDR3 loop reads CASSISSGANVLTF. The CDR3 DNA reads TGTGCCAGCAGCATTAGCTCTGGGGCCAACGTCCTGACTTTC.

The chain couples TRBV5-6 to TRBJ1-1, with a tentative D call TRBD1 (6 bases). This CDR3 region has 15 residues. V gave up 1 base and J gave up 0 bases, with 10 bases separating them. Germline lookup yields CDR1 SGHDT and CDR2 YYEEEE. CDR3 nucleotide sequence: TGTGCCAGCAGCTTGTCCGGGACACTGAACACTGAAGCTTTCTTT. Protein: CASSLSGTLNTEAFF.

This chain uses TRBV3-1 (or the pseudogene TRBV3-2) with TRBJ2-6, with TRBD1 matching 10 bases. V shed 5 bases, J shed 1 base, and the junction held 11 bases outside the gene matches. The germline gives CDR1 LGHDT, CDR2 YNNKEL (reference sequence). This CDR3 region has 19 residues. The CDR3 DNA sequence: TGTGCCAGCAGCTCGTACTCGGGACAGGGGACATCTGGGGCCAACGTCCTGACTTTC. As protein: CASSSYSGQGTSGANVLTF.

V is TRBV7-9 and J is TRBJ1-5, with a weak D call TRBD1 (5 bases). CDR3 length: 15 amino acids. The V gene's germline CDR1 is SEHNR and CDR2 FQNEAQ (reference sequence). V dropped 5 bases and J dropped 6 bases, with 17 bases sitting between them. CDR3 loop: CASSRGEGMGQPQHF. The CDR3 DNA reads TGTGCCAGCAGCCGGGGGGAAGGGATGGGTCAGCCCCAGCATTTT.

V gene TRBV11-2 combines with J gene TRBJ2-1; TRBD1 matches at 7 bases. The V gene end was trimmed by 6 bases and the J gene end by 5 bases; junction bases not matched to a gene: 4. This CDR3 has 13 residues. Germline V gene sequence: CDR1 SGHAT, CDR2 FQNNGV. CDR3 sequence (DNA): TGTGCCAGCAGGAGGGGGCGTAACAATGAGCAGTTCTTC. Residues: CASRRGRNNEQFF.